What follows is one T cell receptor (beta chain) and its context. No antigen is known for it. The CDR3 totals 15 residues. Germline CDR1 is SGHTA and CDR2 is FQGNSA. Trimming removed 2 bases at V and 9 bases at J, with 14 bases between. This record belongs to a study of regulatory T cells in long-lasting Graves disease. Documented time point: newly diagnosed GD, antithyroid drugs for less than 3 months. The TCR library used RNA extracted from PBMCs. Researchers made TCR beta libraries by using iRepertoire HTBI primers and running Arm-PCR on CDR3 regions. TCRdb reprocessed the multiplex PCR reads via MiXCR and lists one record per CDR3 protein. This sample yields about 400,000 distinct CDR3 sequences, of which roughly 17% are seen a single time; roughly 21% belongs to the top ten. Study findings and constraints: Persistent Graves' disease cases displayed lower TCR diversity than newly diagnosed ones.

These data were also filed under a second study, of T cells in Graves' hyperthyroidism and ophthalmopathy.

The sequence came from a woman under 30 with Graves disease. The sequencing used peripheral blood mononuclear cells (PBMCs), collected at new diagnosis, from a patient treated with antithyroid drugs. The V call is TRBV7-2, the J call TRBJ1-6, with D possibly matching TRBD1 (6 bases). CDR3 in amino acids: CASSLSQGFTSPLHF. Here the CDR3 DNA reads TGTGCCAGCAGCTTAAGTCAGGGGTTTACTTCACCCCTCCACTTT.